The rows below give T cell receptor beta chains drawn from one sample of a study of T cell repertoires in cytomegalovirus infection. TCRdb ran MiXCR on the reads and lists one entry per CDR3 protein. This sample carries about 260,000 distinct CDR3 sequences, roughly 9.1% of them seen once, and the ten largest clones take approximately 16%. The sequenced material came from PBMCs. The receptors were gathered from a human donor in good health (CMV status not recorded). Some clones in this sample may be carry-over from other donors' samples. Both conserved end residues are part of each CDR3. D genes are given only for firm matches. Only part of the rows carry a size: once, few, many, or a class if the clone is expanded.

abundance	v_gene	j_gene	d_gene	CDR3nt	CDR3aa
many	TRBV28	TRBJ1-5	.	TGTGCCAGCAGTTTGGGTAATCAGCCCCAGCATTTT	CASSLGNQPQHF
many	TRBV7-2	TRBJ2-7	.	TGTGCCAGCAGCTTAGAAGTGATGGGGACCAACTCGTACGAGCAGTACTTC	CASSLEVMGTNSYEQYF
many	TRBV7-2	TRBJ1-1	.	TGTGCCAGCAGCCGTTTTGGATATTCCAAAACAGGACACACTGAAGCTTTCTTT	CASSRFGYSKTGHTEAFF
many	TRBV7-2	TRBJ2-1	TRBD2	TGTGCCAGCAGCTTTGGACTAGCGGGAGGGCCGGGCAATGAGCAGTTCTTC	CASSFGLAGGPGNEQFF
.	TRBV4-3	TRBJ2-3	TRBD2	TGCGCCAGCAGCCAAGTGACTAGCGGGAGTGGCTCAGATACGCAGTATTTT	CASSQVTSGSGSDTQYF
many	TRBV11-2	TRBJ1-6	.	TGTGCCAGCAGCTTGGGGGACATGATCTATAATTCACCCCTCCACTTT	CASSLGDMIYNSPLHF
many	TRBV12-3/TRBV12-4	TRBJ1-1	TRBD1	TGTGCCAGCAGATGGACAGGGTCTCGGGGCACTGAAGCTTTCTTT	CASRWTGSRGTEAFF
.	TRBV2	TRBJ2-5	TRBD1	TGTGCCAGCAGGGTTCGGGACAGGGAGAGGACCCAGTACTTC	CASRVRDRERTQYF
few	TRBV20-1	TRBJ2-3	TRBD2	TGCAGTGTGCTAGCGGGAGCACCTGGGCCCACAGATACGCAGTATTTT	CSVLAGAPGPTDTQYF
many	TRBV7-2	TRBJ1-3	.	TGTGCCAGCAGCCGTCCCGGGCGGGCTGGAAACACCATATATTTT	CASSRPGRAGNTIYF
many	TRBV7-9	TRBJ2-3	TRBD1	TGTGCCAGCAGCTTAGGGTCGACAGGGGATCGCACAGATACGCAGTATTTT	CASSLGSTGDRTDTQYF
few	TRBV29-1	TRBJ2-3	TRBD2	TGCAGCGTTGCCCAGCGGGGGGGTTCAGATACGCAGTATTTT	CSVAQRGGSDTQYF
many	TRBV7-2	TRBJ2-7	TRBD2	TGTGCCAGCAGCTTAACGTCCCTAGCGGGAGGGCTTGTGAGGGAGCAGTACTTC	CASSLTSLAGGLVREQYF
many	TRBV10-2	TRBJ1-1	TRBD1	TGTGCCAGCAGGAGACAGGGGAACACTGAAGCTTTCTTT	CASRRQGNTEAFF
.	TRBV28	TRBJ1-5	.	TGTGCCAGCAGTTTTGGACCGGGGGTGAAGCATTTT	CASSFGPGVKHF
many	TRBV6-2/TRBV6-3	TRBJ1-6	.	TGTGCCAGCAGTTACTCGGAGACATATAATTCACCCCTCCACTTT	CASSYSETYNSPLHF
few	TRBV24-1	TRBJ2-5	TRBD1	TGTGCCACCAGTGACCCGACAGGGGGAGAGACCCAGTACTTC	CATSDPTGGETQYF
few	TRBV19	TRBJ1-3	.	TGTGCCAGTAGTATAGGGGCTGACTCTGGAAACACCATATATTTT	CASSIGADSGNTIYF
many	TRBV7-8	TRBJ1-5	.	TGTGCCAGCAGCCCAACGGGGGAGCCCCAGCATTTT	CASSPTGEPQHF
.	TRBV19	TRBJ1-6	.	TGTGCCAGTAGTAACCCCGGGACTATGGTGTCACCCCTCCACTTT	CASSNPGTMVSPLHF
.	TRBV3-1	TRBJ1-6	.	TGTGCCAGCAGCCAAGGGGATAATAATTCACCCCTCCACTTT	CASSQGDNNSPLHF
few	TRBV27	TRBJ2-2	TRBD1	TGTGCCAGCACTCAAGGGACAGGGGTCACCGGGGAGCTGTTTTTT	CASTQGTGVTGELFF
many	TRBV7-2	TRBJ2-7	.	TGTGCCAGCAGCTACGGACTATCCTACGAGCAGTACTTC	CASSYGLSYEQYF
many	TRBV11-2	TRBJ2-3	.	TGTGCCAGCAGCGCCCGGGCCCTGGATACGCAGTATTTT	CASSARALDTQYF
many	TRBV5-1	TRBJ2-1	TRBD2	TGCGCCAGCAGCTACAGCGGGGGACCCTACAATGAGCAGTTCTTC	CASSYSGGPYNEQFF
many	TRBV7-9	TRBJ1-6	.	TGTGCCAGCAGCTTGGCGGAGGGTACAAATTCACCCCTCCACTTT	CASSLAEGTNSPLHF
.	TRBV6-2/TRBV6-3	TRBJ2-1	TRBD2	TGTGCCAGCAGGCAGCGACCGGGACTAGCGACTGGGATTTACAATGAGCAGTTCTTC	CASRQRPGLATGIYNEQFF
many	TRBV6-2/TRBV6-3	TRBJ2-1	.	TGTGCCAGCAGTTTGGGCGGGGTGGGAGACAATGAGCAGTTCTTC	CASSLGGVGDNEQFF
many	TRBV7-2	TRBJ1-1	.	TGTGCCAGCAGCTTAAGGAACAGTGAAGCTTTCTTT	CASSLRNSEAFF
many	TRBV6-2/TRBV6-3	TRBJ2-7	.	TGTGCCAGCAGTTCTCCTGGGAACCACGAGCAGTACTTC	CASSSPGNHEQYF
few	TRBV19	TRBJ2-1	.	TGTGCCAGTAGTATAGGCGCAGCCGGGCCGGGCAATGAGCAGTTCTTC	CASSIGAAGPGNEQFF
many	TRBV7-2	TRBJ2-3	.	TGTGCCAGCAGCTGGAGGACAAAGGACGTAGATACGCAGTATTTT	CASSWRTKDVDTQYF
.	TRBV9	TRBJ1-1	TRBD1	TGTGCCAGCAGCGTACGACCAGGGGGAAACACTGAAGCTTTCTTT	CASSVRPGGNTEAFF
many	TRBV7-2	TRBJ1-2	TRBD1	TGTGCCAGCAGCTCGGACAGGGGGCGCAATAACTATGGCTACACCTTC	CASSSDRGRNNYGYTF
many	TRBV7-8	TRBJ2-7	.	TGTGCCAGCAGCTTACTTGCGGAAAACTACGAGCAGTACTTC	CASSLLAENYEQYF
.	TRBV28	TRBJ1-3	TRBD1	TGTGCCAGCAGTGGGGGTTTGGGAGAAGACAGGGCTGGAAACACCATATATTTT	CASSGGLGEDRAGNTIYF
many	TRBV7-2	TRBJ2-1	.	TGTGCCAGCAGCTTAGTAAGGGCTAGCAGCCACAATGAGCAGTTCTTC	CASSLVRASSHNEQFF
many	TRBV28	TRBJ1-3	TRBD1	TGTGCCAGCACCTGGACAGGGGGATTTGGAAACACCATATATTTT	CASTWTGGFGNTIYF
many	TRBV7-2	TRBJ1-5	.	TGTGCCAGCAGCTTATACGGATATAGCAATCAGCCCCAGCATTTT	CASSLYGYSNQPQHF
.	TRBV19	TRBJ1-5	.	TGTGCCAGTAGTATAGAGCGGGGCCAGGGGCCCAATCAGCCCCAGCATTTT	CASSIERGQGPNQPQHF
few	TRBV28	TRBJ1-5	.	TGTGCCAGCAGGCCTTATAGCAATCAGCCCCAGCATTTT	CASRPYSNQPQHF
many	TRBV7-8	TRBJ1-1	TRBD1	TGTGCCAGCCTAGACAGGGCGAACACTGAAGCTTTCTTT	CASLDRANTEAFF
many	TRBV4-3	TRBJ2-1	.	TGCGCCAGCAGCCAAGATTATTCGGATGAGCAGTTCTTC	CASSQDYSDEQFF